This TCR beta chain was identified during a study of early T cells in non-severe SARS-CoV-2 infection. MiXCR, run by TCRdb on the 5' RACE reads, gives a single entry per CDR3 protein. Of 30,000 to 40,000 distinct CDR3 sequences detected, approximately 6% appear once; the ten largest clones hold 4.4%. Germline CDR1 is MNHEY and CDR2 is SMNVEV (reference sequence). Trimming took 6 bases from V and 9 from J, leaving 17 bases between them. The CDR3 is 13 residues long. Many counts were recorded for this clonotype. Sequenced here: whole blood, sampled at baseline. The sequence was obtained from an adult who was a healthcare worker with PCR-confirmed SARS-CoV-2 infection or an uninfected control (not recorded which). This rearrangement joins TRBV27 to TRBJ1-1, with D possibly TRBD1 on 6 matching bases. The CDR3 bases are TGTGCCAGCAGCCTACAGGGAGATGGAAAAGCTTTCTTT. Its protein product is CASSLQGDGKAFF.